The next 28 T cell receptor beta chains were all read from a single sample in a study of regulatory T cells in long-lasting Graves disease (dated by TCRdb to the early 2020s). Read against the paper, the sample's time point label means: newly diagnosed GD, antithyroid drugs for less than 3 months. RNA was extracted from PBMCs in TRIzol for both TCR sequencing and RNA sequencing. Library construction relied on multiplex PCR. Sequencer: Illumina HiSeq 4000. To build TCR beta libraries, CDR3 regions were amplified by Arm-PCR using iRepertoire HTBI primers. TCRdb reprocessing: public reads trimmed at Q25 with fastp, clones called with MiXCR, in-frame beta chains kept. CDR3 protein sequences are deduplicated, and each keeps its most common genes and DNA. The sample data list approximately 460,000 distinct CDR3 sequences, and roughly 17% of these were observed just once. Of the sample, around a tenth falls within the top ten clones.

These data also formed part of another study, on T cells in Graves' hyperthyroidism and ophthalmopathy.

The source was peripheral blood mononuclear cells (PBMCs), collected at new diagnosis, from a patient treated with antithyroid drugs. The receptors shown here come from a woman aged 25 to 39 with Graves disease. Donor details come from another sample of the same person, matched by shared clones.

This clonotype was recorded at least ten times. V is TRBV28 and J is TRBJ1-4; D unresolved. The germline V and J ends were trimmed by 6 bases and 3 bases, with 11 bases remaining between them. The germline V gene has CDR1 MDHEN and CDR2 SYDVKM. This CDR3 region has 14 residues. The CDR3 DNA follows: TGTGCCAGCAGAGTCTTGGGGTCTAATGAAAAACTGTTTTTT. Its translation: CASRVLGSNEKLFF.

The chain joins TRBV4-1 to TRBJ1-1; 9 positions match TRBD1. The V segment lost 2 bases and the J segment 6 bases; nucleotides outside the gene matches: 13. The CDR3 has 17 residues. The V gene's germline CDR1 is MGHRA and CDR2 YSYEKL. The CDR3 region has the DNA TGCGCCAGCAGCCAATCCGACAGGGGGATTAGGCGAGCTGAAGCTTTCTTT. Protein: CASSQSDRGIRRAEAFF.

This clonotype was counted only a few times. This chain links TRBV10-3 with TRBJ2-1; 8 bases fit TRBD2. CDR1 and CDR2 from the germline V gene are ENHRY and SYGVKD. This CDR3 region has 13 residues. The V and J ends lost 10 bases and 1 base, in that order; junction bases with no gene match: 3. CDR3 bases: TGTGCCACCTTAGCGGGATCCTACAATGAGCAGTTCTTC. It translates to CATLAGSYNEQFF.

This clonotype came up many times. The chain uses TRBV27 and TRBJ2-7; no definite D call. The CDR3 length is 14 residues. V was trimmed by 5 bases and J by 2 bases, leaving 13 bases between them. Germline V gene lookup returns CDR1 MNHEY and CDR2 SMNVEV (reference sequence). The CDR3 spells CASSPGVSTYEQYF. As DNA, the CDR3 is TGTGCCAGCAGTCCTGGGGTTAGCACCTACGAGCAGTACTTC.

J is TRBJ2-5 and V is TRBV28; TRBD1 agrees at 7 bases. The V segment lost 5 bases and the J segment 7 bases; nucleotides outside the gene matches: 7. The CDR3 runs to 13 residues. Germline V CDR1 and CDR2: MDHEN, SYDVKM. The CDR3 spells CASSDYRGATQYF. The CDR3 DNA follows: TGTGCCAGCAGTGATTACAGGGGAGCGACCCAGTACTTC.

This clonotype was detected only a few times. The chain joins TRBV5-1 to TRBJ2-5, with TRBD2 identical over 10 bases. The CDR3 runs to 18 residues. V lost 3 bases, J lost 5 bases, and 16 bases stayed unmatched. The germline gives CDR1 SGHRS, CDR2 YFSETQ. The CDR3 loop is CASSSPYSGRTPGETQYF. The CDR3 bases are TGCGCCAGCAGCTCGCCTTATAGCGGGAGGACACCTGGGGAGACCCAGTACTTC.

This clonotype was observed a few times. The rearrangement joins TRBV15 to TRBJ2-4, with D uncertain. Germline CDR1 LNHNV, CDR2 YYDKDF (reference sequence). Trimming stripped 0 bases from V and 7 bases from J, with 10 bases between. CDR3 length equals 14 residues. The CDR3 bases are TGTGCCACCAGCAGAGATCGGGTGGAGAACATTCAGTACTTC. This gives the protein CATSRDRVENIQYF.

Notes on this clonotype: One end of the junction is discordant with germline, which a read error may explain. This chain joins TRBV19 and TRBJ1-2, with 11 bases lining up with TRBD1. The CDR3 loop spans 15 amino acids. Germline V gene lookup returns CDR1 LNHDA and CDR2 SQIVND (reference sequence). The CDR3 sequence: CTSRPYRTGGKGYTF. CDR3 coding DNA: TGTACCAGCAGACCTTACCGGACAGGGGGCAAGGGCTACACCTTC.

Concerning this clonotype: At one end, the junction sequence differs from germline, possibly due to a read error. The chain is built from TRBV7-7 and TRBJ2-3, with 9 nucleotides matching TRBD2. The length of the CDR3 is 16 residues. Per germline, CDR1 SSHAT and CDR2 FNYEAQ (reference sequence). The CDR3 loop is CASSLGVSGSTDTQYF. CDR3 nucleotide sequence: TGTGCTAGCAGCTTAGGGGTTAGCGGGAGTACAGATACGCAGTATTTT.

This clonotype turned up a few times. V gene TRBV6-1 combines with J gene TRBJ1-3; D remains unclear. Trimming cost V 6 bases and J 1 base, with 7 bases left between them. CDR1 MNHNS and CDR2 SASEGT come from the germline V gene. This CDR3 is 13 amino acids long. CDR3 region: CASSDTSGNTIYF. The CDR3, as DNA: TGTGCCAGCAGCGACACGTCTGGAAACACCATATATTTT.

This clonotype was counted at least ten times. This chain joins TRBV28 and TRBJ2-3; D remains unclear. The V gene lost 2 bases and the J gene lost 6 bases, with 18 bases spanning the gap. The CDR3 totals 16 residues. CDR1 and CDR2 (germline): MDHEN, SYDVKM. For the CDR3, the DNA is TGTGCCAGCAGTTTACTCGACTGGAAGAGGTCGGATACGCAGTATTTT. Translating it yields CASSLLDWKRSDTQYF.

This chain joins TRBV19 and TRBJ2-1; tentative D call: TRBD2 (5 bases). CDR1 is LNHDA and CDR2 is SQIVND in the germline V gene (reference sequence). The CDR3 loop spans 15 amino acids. V was trimmed by 8 bases and J by 0 bases, leaving 14 bases between them. The CDR3 loop is CASVPGWGSYNEQFF. DNA of the CDR3: TGTGCCAGTGTCCCGGGGTGGGGCTCCTACAATGAGCAGTTCTTC.

This rearrangement joins TRBV10-3 to TRBJ1-3; maybe TRBD1 (5 bases). Germline V lookup: CDR1 ENHRY, CDR2 SYGVKD. V was cut by 6 bases and J by 0 bases, with 15 bases left in between. CDR3 length: 16 residues. CDR3 in amino acids: CAISDGTLSSGNTIYF. CDR3 DNA: TGTGCCATCAGCGATGGGACGTTGAGCTCTGGAAACACCATATATTTT.

This clonotype was seen ten or more times. The chain carries TRBV24-1 and TRBJ2-3; the match to TRBD2 covers 10 bases. Gene TRBJ2-5 matches the end of the DNA better, so the J call may be wrong. CDR3 length: 18 residues. Looked up from germline, CDR1 is KGHDR and CDR2 is SFDVKD. The CDR3 sequence is CATSDLHGSGRAGETQYF. The CDR3 coding sequence is TGTGCCACCAGTGATTTGCATGGAAGCGGGAGGGCAGGGGAGACCCAGTACTTC.

The rearrangement joins TRBV27 to TRBJ1-1, with D unclear. The CDR3 totals 15 residues. Germline CDR1 reads MNHEY; CDR2 reads SMNVEV (reference sequence). The CDR3 coding sequence is TGTGGGTCGCTCAAAGACCGTCCAGTGAACACTGAAGCTTTCTTT. It yields the protein CGSLKDRPVNTEAFF.

In its sample, this clonotype was seen many times. The rearrangement uses TRBV20-1 and TRBJ1-5; D might be TRBD1 (5 bases). The V end was cut by 3 bases, the J end by 4 bases, with 22 bases between. Germline assignment: CDR1 DFQATT and CDR2 SNEGSKA (reference sequence). This CDR3 is built from 17 residues. CDR3 residues: CSASKQAVAWGNQPQHF. The CDR3 DNA reads TGCAGTGCTAGTAAACAGGCGGTTGCCTGGGGAAATCAGCCCCAGCATTTT.

This clonotype was observed many times. The rearrangement uses TRBV6-1 and TRBJ1-1, with a possible D match to TRBD1 (5 bases). Germline values: CDR1 MNHNS, CDR2 SASEGT. CDR3 length: 14 amino acids. Trimming removed 8 bases at V and 0 bases at J, with 13 bases between. The CDR3 spells CASGMDTMNTEAFF. The CDR3 DNA follows: TGTGCCAGCGGCATGGACACAATGAACACTGAAGCTTTCTTT.

This clonotype occurred many times. CDR3 residues: CASSLQTSNTEAFF. CDR3 bases: TGTGCCAGCAGCTTACAAACGTCAAACACTGAAGCTTTCTTT. The chain is built from TRBV7-2 and TRBJ1-1, with unresolved D. The V gene's germline CDR1 is SGHTA and CDR2 FQGNSA. The CDR3 covers 14 residues. With 2 bases removed from V and 2 bases from J, the gap between germline ends came to 9 bases. The complete variable domain, with remaining parts taken from reference TRBV7-2 and TRBJ1-1, reads GAGVSQSPSNKVTEKGKDVELRCDPISGHTALYWYRQSLGQGLEFLIYFQGNSAPDKSGLPSDRFSAERTGGSVSTLTIQRTQQEDSAVYLCASSLQTSNTEAFFGQGTRLTVV.

The chain links TRBV19 to TRBJ2-3; 9 bases are shared with TRBD2. The length of the CDR3 is 15 residues. After removal of 2 bases from V and 9 bases from J, the junction contained 9 bases not matched to a gene. The V gene's germline CDR1 is LNHDA and CDR2 SQIVND (reference sequence). The CDR3, as DNA: TGTGCCAGTAGTATAAGCGGGAGGTCCGCGGGGACGCAGTATTTT. This gives the protein CASSISGRSAGTQYF.

This clonotype was detected only a few times. The V call is TRBV4-2, the J call TRBJ2-7; D is perhaps TRBD2 (6 bases). This CDR3 has 13 residues. CDR1 and CDR2 (germline): LGHNA, YNFKEQ. Trimming pared 1 base from V and 4 bases from J, leaving 8 bases between. CDR3 coding DNA: TGTGCCAGCAGCCAAGGGGGGAGGTACGAGCAGTACTTC. Translation: CASSQGGRYEQYF.

This clonotype was counted only a few times. The chain combines TRBV27 with TRBJ2-2; 9 nucleotides align to TRBD2. In germline, CDR1 is MNHEY, CDR2 SMNVEV (reference sequence). V trimming: 3 bases; J trimming: 6 bases; junction bases outside the gene matches: 8. The CDR3 contains 16 residues. CDR3 sequence reads: CASSLVSGSAAGELFF. Written as DNA, the CDR3 is TGTGCCAGCAGTTTGGTTAGCGGGAGTGCCGCCGGGGAGCTGTTTTTT.

This clonotype has more than one count but fewer than ten. The V call is TRBV6-5, the J call TRBJ2-3; D may be TRBD2 (6 bases). The V gene lost 1 base and the J gene lost 3 bases, with 17 bases spanning the gap. The CDR3 spans 17 residues. Germline V lookup: CDR1 MNHEY, CDR2 SVGAGI. Here the CDR3 reads CASSYFRPGGKTDTQYF. The CDR3 DNA sequence: TGTGCCAGCAGTTACTTTAGGCCAGGAGGGAAAACAGATACGCAGTATTTT.

This chain joins TRBV10-1 and TRBJ2-7, with 9 nucleotides matching TRBD1. The CDR3 runs 14 residues. J lost 5 bases, V lost 6 bases, and 8 bases had no gene match. Germline V gene data show CDR1 as WNHNN and CDR2 as SYGVQD (reference sequence). CDR3 sequence: CASSAGTGLNEQYF. For the CDR3, the DNA is TGCGCCAGCAGCGCTGGGACAGGGTTGAACGAGCAGTACTTC.

The sample holds many counts of this clonotype. The chain employs TRBV27 and TRBJ2-1; 8 nucleotides line up with TRBD1. Losses at the gene ends were 5 bases for V and 5 bases for J; bases not matched to a gene: 5. CDR3 length: 14 residues. Germline V CDR1 and CDR2: MNHEY, SMNVEV (reference sequence). The CDR3 reads CASSAGTGHNEQFF. The CDR3 coding sequence is TGTGCCAGCAGTGCCGGGACAGGACACAATGAGCAGTTCTTC.

At least ten counts were recorded for this clonotype. CDR3 region: CASSFLDRAVEQYF. CDR3 nucleotides: TGTGCCAGCAGCTTTCTGGACAGGGCCGTCGAGCAGTACTTC. The V and J genes are TRBV28 and TRBJ2-7; 8 bases align to TRBD1. With V trimmed by 6 bases and J by 6 bases, 10 bases remained unmatched. Germline assignment: CDR1 MDHEN and CDR2 SYDVKM. This CDR3 is 14 amino acids long. Drawing the rest from reference TRBV28 and TRBJ2-7, the complete variable domain is DVKVTQSSRYLVKRTGEKVFLECVQDMDHENMFWYRQDPGLGLRLIYFSYDVKMKEKGDIPEGYSVSREKKERFSLILESASTNQTSMYLCASSFLDRAVEQYFGPGTRLTVT.

This clonotype was observed many times. The chain has TRBV28 and TRBJ2-3, with a weak D call TRBD2 (5 bases). Germline CDR1 MDHEN, CDR2 SYDVKM. Trimming stripped 4 bases from V and 2 bases from J, with 7 bases between. The CDR3 has 13 amino acids. The CDR3 reads CASSSGFTDTQYF. The DNA for the CDR3 is TGTGCCAGCAGTTCGGGATTCACAGATACGCAGTATTTT.

The chain recombines TRBV19 with TRBJ2-1; D ambiguous. Trimming left V 6 bases short and J 2 bases short, with 14 bases between. CDR3 size: 15 residues. CDR1 is LNHDA and CDR2 is SQIVND in the germline V gene (reference sequence). The CDR3 spells CASRRRFPAYNEQFF. As DNA, the CDR3 is TGTGCCAGTAGAAGACGTTTCCCCGCCTACAATGAGCAGTTCTTC.

This clonotype was recorded many times. V is TRBV25-1 and J is TRBJ2-6; TRBD1 matches at 8 bases. In germline, CDR1 is MGHDK, CDR2 SYGVNS. The CDR3 covers 19 residues. After removal of 1 base from V and 1 base from J, the junction contained 9 bases not matched to a gene. The CDR3 DNA follows: TGTGCCAGCAGTGAATTTGCCGGACAGGGATCGTCTGGGGCCAACGTCCTGACTTTC. It translates to CASSEFAGQGSSGANVLTF.